The 22 T cell receptor beta chains below come from one sample, sequenced in a study of cytomegalovirus exposure and HLA in healthy donors. TCRdb's table, derived via immunoSEQ multiplex PCR, lists solely in-frame clones and lacks some. Of roughly 79,000 clones listed, roughly 93% were seen once; the top ten hold 0.65% to 0.8%. Sample: PBMCs. The origin of the receptors is a man aged 18 to 29 in good health and CMV-seronegative.

The V and J genes are TRBV4-2 and TRBJ2-4, with 8 bases aligning to TRBD1. In germline, CDR1 is LGHNA, CDR2 YNFKEQ. CDR3 length: 15 amino acids. Trimming at V came to 4 bases and at J to 3 bases, leaving 5 bases not matched to a gene. CDR3 DNA: TGTGCCAGCAGCCTATCACAGGGGGACAAAAACATTCAGTACTTC. Amino acids: CASSLSQGDKNIQYF.

The gene calls are TRBV5-1 and TRBJ2-1; TRBD2 matches 8 bases. The CDR3 length is 15 residues. Trimming at V came to 1 base and at J to 7 bases, leaving 7 bases not matched to a gene. Germline V gives CDR1 SGHRS, CDR2 YFSETQ. CDR3 protein: CASSLWAGGGNEQFF. The CDR3 bases are TGCGCCAGCAGCTTGTGGGCGGGAGGAGGGAATGAGCAGTTCTTC.

The chain is built from TRBV7-9 and TRBJ2-1, with 9 positions matching TRBD2. This CDR3 has 15 amino acids. Trimming removed 3 bases from V and 4 bases from J; junction bases left unmatched: 4. Germline V gene data show CDR1 as SEHNR and CDR2 as FQNEAQ (reference sequence). CDR3 nucleotides: TGTGCCAGCAGCTTGGCTAGCGGGAAATACAATGAGCAGTTCTTC. It codes for CASSLASGKYNEQFF.

This rearrangement joins TRBV4-1 to TRBJ1-2; 9 nucleotides match TRBD1. The ends lost 11 bases at V and 4 bases at J; junction bases unmatched: 5. The length of the CDR3 is 12 residues. Germline lookup yields CDR1 MGHRA and CDR2 YSYEKL. The CDR3 nucleotides read TGCGCCGTTTACAGGGGGCTCTATGGCTACACCTTC. This translates into CAVYRGLYGYTF.

This chain links TRBV6-1 with TRBJ2-4; 7 bases are a match to TRBD1. J was trimmed by 8 bases and V by 3 bases; bases with no gene match: 13. In germline, CDR1 is MNHNS, CDR2 SASEGT. The CDR3 extends over 16 amino acids. CDR3 residues: CASSDSSGGGSDIQYF. For the CDR3, the DNA is TGTGCCAGCAGTGATTCCTCAGGGGGTGGGAGTGACATTCAGTACTTC.

In this sample, this clone turned up once. As DNA, the CDR3 is TGTGCCATTAGCGGGAGTACTACCTACGAGCAGTACTTC. Translating it yields CAISGSTTYEQYF. The chain combines TRBV2 with TRBJ2-7, with TRBD2 matching over 9 bases. Germline V CDR1 and CDR2: SNHLY, FYNNEI. CDR3 length: 13 residues. With V trimmed by 10 bases and J by 2 bases, 6 bases remained unmatched.

The CDR3: CASRPGGEAFF. DNA of the CDR3: TGTGCCAGCAGGCCCGGCGGTGAAGCTTTCTTT. This chain joins TRBV5-8 and TRBJ1-1; D ambiguous. The CDR3 runs to 11 residues. Germline V CDR1 and CDR2: SGHTS, YDEGEE. V shed 5 bases and J shed 7 bases, with 9 bases lying between them.

The V and J genes are TRBV11-2 and TRBJ2-2; no clear D gene. The CDR3 spans 13 residues. CDR1 is SGHAT, CDR2 FQNNGV, per germline. V shed 1 base and J shed 4 bases, with 4 bases lying between them. CDR3 sequence: CASSLGGTGELFF. The DNA for the CDR3 is TGTGCCAGCAGCTTAGGAGGCACCGGGGAGCTGTTTTTT.

V usage is TRBV7-9 and J usage is TRBJ2-3, with 7 bases identical to TRBD2. V lost 5 bases and J lost 3; bases outside the gene matches: 8. CDR1 and CDR2 from the germline V gene are SEHNR and FQNEAQ (reference sequence). There are 15 residues in the CDR3. CDR3 DNA sequence: TGTGCCAGCAGCCTCTCCGGGGGGAAAACAGATACGCAGTATTTT. Amino acids: CASSLSGGKTDTQYF.

The V and J genes are TRBV7-2 and TRBJ2-2; D possibly corresponds to TRBD1 (5 bases). The CDR3 is 15 amino acids. Germline-derived CDR1 and CDR2 are SGHTA and FQGNSA. Trimming shortened V by 5 bases and J by 3 bases, and 13 bases separated the two germline ends. This CDR3 reads CASSGRDSHTGELFF. The CDR3 DNA reads as TGTGCCAGCAGCGGCAGGGATTCCCACACCGGGGAGCTGTTTTTT.

This rearrangement joins TRBV7-2 to TRBJ1-1, with D perhaps TRBD1 (6 bases). The CDR3 has 13 amino acids. The germline V gene has CDR1 SGHTA and CDR2 FQGNSA. V lost 5 bases, J lost 8 bases, and 15 bases lay in between. The CDR3 DNA is TGTGCCAGCAGCCCGGGGGGGCGCGGGGAAGCTTTCTTT. Translated, it gives CASSPGGRGEAFF. The variable domain in full, completed from reference TRBV7-2 and TRBJ1-1, reads GAGVSQSPSNKVTEKGKDVELRCDPISGHTALYWYRQSLGQGLEFLIYFQGNSAPDKSGLPSDRFSAERTGGSVSTLTIQRTQQEDSAVYLCASSPGGRGEAFFGQGTRLTVV.

This rearrangement joins TRBV2 to TRBJ1-5; 7 bases are shared with TRBD1. This CDR3 has 13 residues. Germline V CDR1 and CDR2: SNHLY, FYNNEI. The ends lost 8 bases at V and 4 bases at J; junction bases unmatched: 5. The CDR3: CASSGQRNQPQHF. The CDR3 DNA sequence: TGTGCCAGCTCGGGACAGAGAAATCAGCCCCAGCATTTT.

Written as DNA, the CDR3 is TGTGCCAGCAGCCCAGGGACAGGCCGATCTTACGAGCAGTACTTC. Protein sequence: CASSPGTGRSYEQYF. The chain employs TRBV9 and TRBJ2-7; 8 positions agree with TRBD1. The ends lost 4 bases at V and 4 bases at J; junction bases unmatched: 10. The CDR3 runs to 15 residues. Germline V gene sequence: CDR1 SGDLS, CDR2 YYNGEE.

The rearrangement uses TRBV7-6 and TRBJ1-5; TRBD1 might be the D (5 bases). The V gene's germline CDR1 is SGHVS and CDR2 FNYEAQ. V was trimmed by 5 bases and J by 9 bases, leaving 8 bases between them. The CDR3 runs to 11 residues. This chain's CDR3 is CASSNQGPQHF. CDR3 sequence (DNA): TGTGCCAGCAGCAACCAGGGGCCCCAGCATTTT.

The J gene is TRBJ2-5, the V gene TRBV7-8, with TRBD2 matching over 7 bases. The V segment lost 7 bases and the J segment 1 base; nucleotides outside the gene matches: 9. Germline V gives CDR1 SGHVS, CDR2 FQNEAQ. The CDR3 spans 15 residues. The CDR3 loop reads CASTRDYLFQETQYF. CDR3 nucleotides: TGTGCCAGCACCCGGGACTACCTCTTCCAAGAGACCCAGTACTTC.

CDR3 protein: CATSRDATVAYEQYF. The CDR3 DNA reads as TGTGCCACCAGCAGAGACGCGACAGTCGCCTACGAGCAGTACTTC. The rearrangement links TRBV15 to TRBJ2-7; maybe TRBD1 (5 bases). Trimming took 0 bases from V and 2 from J, leaving 11 bases between them. Germline assignment: CDR1 LNHNV and CDR2 YYDKDF (reference sequence). The CDR3 extends over 15 amino acids.

Here the CDR3 reads CASSGQVPSGNTIYF. CDR3 DNA sequence: TGTGCCAGCAGCGGACAGGTTCCCTCTGGAAACACCATATATTTT. This chain joins TRBV7-9 and TRBJ1-3, with 7 bases that match TRBD1. The CDR3 is 15 amino acids. Germline V gives CDR1 SEHNR, CDR2 FQNEAQ (reference sequence). V lost 5 bases and J lost 0; bases outside the gene matches: 4.

This chain links TRBV7-9 with TRBJ1-4, with TRBD1 matching over 10 bases. Unmatched junction bases numbered 9, after V lost 5 bases and J lost 3 bases. Looked up from germline, CDR1 is SEHNR and CDR2 is FQNEAQ (reference sequence). This CDR3 is built from 17 residues. CDR3 sequence: CASSRRPGTGANEKLFF. In nucleotides, the CDR3 is TGTGCCAGCAGCCGCCGTCCCGGGACAGGGGCTAATGAAAAACTGTTTTTT.

The gene calls are TRBV15 and TRBJ2-5, with TRBD1 matching 11 bases. From germline, CDR1 is LNHNV and CDR2 YYDKDF (reference sequence). This CDR3 spans 15 amino acids. The V gene end was trimmed by 4 bases and the J gene end by 4 bases; junction bases not matched to a gene: 5. CDR3 amino acids: CATSIPGTGGETQYF. In DNA form, the CDR3 reads TGTGCCACCAGCATACCCGGGACAGGGGGAGAGACCCAGTACTTC.

The rearrangement links TRBV7-2 to TRBJ2-5, with TRBD1 matching 9 bases. The germline CDR1 and CDR2 sequences are SGHTA and FQGNSA. The V and J ends lost 1 base and 4 bases, in that order; junction bases with no gene match: 7. This CDR3 is 16 amino acids long. The CDR3 sequence: CASSLGSHRGRETQYF. The CDR3, as DNA: TGTGCCAGCAGCTTAGGGAGTCACAGGGGGCGAGAGACCCAGTACTTC.

The J gene is TRBJ1-5, the V gene TRBV6-5, with 7 bases fitting TRBD1. CDR3 size: 14 residues. Per germline, CDR1 MNHEY and CDR2 SVGAGI. Trimming cost V 5 bases and J 6 bases; bases outside gene matches: 7. DNA of the CDR3: TGTGCCAGCAGTCTACGGGACAGAGGTCAGCCCCAGCATTTT. Protein: CASSLRDRGQPQHF.

The J gene is TRBJ1-1, the V gene TRBV5-1, with D possibly TRBD1 on 6 matching bases. Germline V gene sequence: CDR1 SGHRS, CDR2 YFSETQ. V was shortened by 4 bases and J by 3 bases, with 10 bases between the two germline ends. This CDR3 contains 13 residues. In DNA form, the CDR3 reads TGCGCCAGCAGCGGACAGACTTACACTGAAGCTTTCTTT. It translates to CASSGQTYTEAFF.